This T cell receptor beta chain came from a study of T cell responses to AZD1222 COVID-19 vaccine. Notes on this clone: Its specificity is not known.

This CDR3 spans 17 amino acids. V was cut by 1 base and J by 2 bases, with 14 bases left in between. Germline CDR1 SNHLY, CDR2 FYNNEI. Points from the study as a whole: Repertoires were obtained only post-peak T cell response. At 160-218 and 743-854, vaccine-associated CD4 TCRs were dominant, and they spanned spike. At baseline, seropositivity was found in only a handful of AZD1222 recipients.

Produced via immunoSEQ multiplex PCR; TCRdb's table is partial and in-frame only. This sample carries some 130,000 clones, under 95% of them seen once, and the ten largest clones take 2.5% to 4%. The TCR sequence derives from an adult in good health. Sample: peripheral blood, taken on day 0 of AZD1222 vaccination. This chain links TRBV2 with TRBJ2-2; TRBD2 is a possible D gene (6 bases). CDR3 loop: CASSEVSGSINTGELFF. The CDR3 DNA is TGTGCCAGCAGTGAAGTATCCGGGAGTATTAACACCGGGGAGCTGTTTTTT.